What follows is one T cell receptor beta chain and its context. This CDR3 contains 13 residues. The germline CDR1 and CDR2 sequences are ENHRY and SYGVKD. Trimming took off 3 bases at V and 0 bases at J, with 6 bases between the two ends. Terminally differentiated effector memory CD45RA+ cells were excluded by CCR7 positive selection of CD45RO-negative cells. This sample was taken from a study of shared clonotypes between healthy human individuals. TCRdb's table, derived via immunoSEQ multiplex PCR, lists solely in-frame clones and lacks some. The sample has some 2.1 million clones, 85% to 95% seen once; the top ten hold 0.85% to 1.2%.

This receptor was obtained from a man younger than 30 in good health. The rearrangement links TRBV10-3 to TRBJ2-7; D unresolved. The sample was naive CD8+ T cells sorted from blood. The CDR3 protein is CAISDRHSYEQYF. DNA of the CDR3: TGTGCCATCAGTGATAGACACTCCTACGAGCAGTACTTC.